The clone carrying this T cell receptor beta chain was seen only a few times. Its specificity is not known. This sample was included in a study of cytomegalovirus exposure and HLA in healthy donors. Overall study results and limits: The authors later found TCR association rates varying by HLA locus, with DRB1 most and HLA-C fewest. TCR beta chain V- and J-gene trimming was linked, in a later analysis, to a missense variant in DCLRE1C. Reports described diagnosis of cytomegalovirus status by the classifier as highly specific and sensitive.

Trimming shortened V by 6 bases and J by 4 bases, and 10 bases separated the two germline ends. Germline V gene lookup returns CDR1 LNHDA and CDR2 SQIVND (reference sequence). This CDR3 is 12 amino acids long. The PCR ran on 60 Vbeta and 13 Jbeta primers. How the authors handled the data: Roughly 11 million shared chains were among the approximately 82 million unique TCR beta chains that a later analysis counted. Libraries were prepared by immunoSEQ multiplex PCR; TCRdb keeps only in-frame clonotypes and omits some of them. D and trimming come from the DNA, and the V and J calls and clone size come from that table. The sample has around 160,000 clones; approximately 70% are singletons.

The source material was PBMCs. This clonotype was sampled from a woman between 18 and 29 years old in good health and CMV-seronegative. This chain links TRBV19 with TRBJ2-7; D is unresolved. CDR3 bases: TGTGCCAGTAGCCCCGACGGGTACGAGCAGTACTTC. Encoded protein: CASSPDGYEQYF.